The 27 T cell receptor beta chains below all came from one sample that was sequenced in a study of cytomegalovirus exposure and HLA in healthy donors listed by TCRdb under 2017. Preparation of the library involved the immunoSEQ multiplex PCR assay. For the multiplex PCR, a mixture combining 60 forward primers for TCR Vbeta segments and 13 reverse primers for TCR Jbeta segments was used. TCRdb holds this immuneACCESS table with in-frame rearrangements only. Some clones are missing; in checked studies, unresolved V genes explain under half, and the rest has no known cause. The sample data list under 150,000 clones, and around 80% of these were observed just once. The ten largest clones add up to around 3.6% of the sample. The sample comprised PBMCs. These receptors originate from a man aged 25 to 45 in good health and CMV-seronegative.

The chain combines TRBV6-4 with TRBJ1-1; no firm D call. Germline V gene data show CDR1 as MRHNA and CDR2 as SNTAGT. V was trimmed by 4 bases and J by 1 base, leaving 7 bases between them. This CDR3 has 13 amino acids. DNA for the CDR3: TGTGCCAGCAGTGCAACAGAGAACACTGAAGCTTTCTTT. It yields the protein CASSATENTEAFF.

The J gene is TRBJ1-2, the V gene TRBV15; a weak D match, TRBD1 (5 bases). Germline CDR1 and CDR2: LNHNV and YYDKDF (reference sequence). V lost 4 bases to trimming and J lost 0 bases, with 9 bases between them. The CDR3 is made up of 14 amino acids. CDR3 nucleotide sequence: TGTGCCACCAGCAACCCGGACACTAACTATGGCTACACCTTC. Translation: CATSNPDTNYGYTF. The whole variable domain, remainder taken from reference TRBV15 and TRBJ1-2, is DAMVIQNPRYQVTQFGKPVTLSCSQTLNHNVMYWYQQKSSQAPKLLFHYYDKDFNNEADTPDNFQSRRPNTSFCFLDIRSPGLGDTAMYLCATSNPDTNYGYTFGSGTRLTVV.

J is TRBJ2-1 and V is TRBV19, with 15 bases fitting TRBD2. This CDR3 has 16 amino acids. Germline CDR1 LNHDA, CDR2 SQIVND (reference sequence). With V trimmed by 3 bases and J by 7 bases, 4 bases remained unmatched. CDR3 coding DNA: TGTGCCAGTAGTATTTGGACTAGCGGGAGGGCAAATGAGCAGTTCTTC. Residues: CASSIWTSGRANEQFF.

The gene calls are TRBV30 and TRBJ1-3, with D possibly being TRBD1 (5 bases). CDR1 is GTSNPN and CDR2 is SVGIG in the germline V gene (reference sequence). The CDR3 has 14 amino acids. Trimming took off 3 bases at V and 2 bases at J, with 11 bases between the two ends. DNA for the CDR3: TGTGCCTGGAGCCCAGGGATCCCTGGAAACACCATATATTTT. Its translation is CAWSPGIPGNTIYF.

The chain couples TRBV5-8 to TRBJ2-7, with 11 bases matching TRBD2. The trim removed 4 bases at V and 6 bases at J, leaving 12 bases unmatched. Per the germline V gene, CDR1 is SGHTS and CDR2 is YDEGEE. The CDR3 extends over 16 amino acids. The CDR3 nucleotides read TGTGCCAGCAGCCCACTAAGAGGACTAGCGGGCGGCGAGCAGTACTTC. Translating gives CASSPLRGLAGGEQYF.

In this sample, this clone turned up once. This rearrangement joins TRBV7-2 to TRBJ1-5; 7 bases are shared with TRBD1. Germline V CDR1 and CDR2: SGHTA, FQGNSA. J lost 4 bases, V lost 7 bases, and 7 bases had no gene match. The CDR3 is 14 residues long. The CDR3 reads CASKATQGNQPQHF. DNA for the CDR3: TGTGCCAGCAAAGCAACACAGGGGAATCAGCCCCAGCATTTT.

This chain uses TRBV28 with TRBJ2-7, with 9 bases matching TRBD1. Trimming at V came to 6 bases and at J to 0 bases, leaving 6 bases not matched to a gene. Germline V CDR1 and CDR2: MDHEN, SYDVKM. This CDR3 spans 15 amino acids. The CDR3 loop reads CASSPPGQGSYEQYF. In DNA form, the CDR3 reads TGTGCCAGCAGCCCCCCGGGACAGGGCTCCTACGAGCAGTACTTC.

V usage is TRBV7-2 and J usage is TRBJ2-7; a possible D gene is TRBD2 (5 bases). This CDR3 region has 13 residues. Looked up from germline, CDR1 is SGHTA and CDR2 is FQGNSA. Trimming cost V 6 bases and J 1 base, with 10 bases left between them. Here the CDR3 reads CASRRVGSYEQYF. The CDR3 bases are TGTGCCAGCAGGAGGGTCGGGTCCTACGAGCAGTACTTC.

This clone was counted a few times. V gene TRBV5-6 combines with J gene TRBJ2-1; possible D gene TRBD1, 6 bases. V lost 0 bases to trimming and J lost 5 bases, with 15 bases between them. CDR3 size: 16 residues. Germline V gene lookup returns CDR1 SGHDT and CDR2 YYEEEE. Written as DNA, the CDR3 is TGTGCCAGCAGCTTGGGGGGGCCCGCCTCGAACAATGAGCAGTTCTTC. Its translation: CASSLGGPASNNEQFF.

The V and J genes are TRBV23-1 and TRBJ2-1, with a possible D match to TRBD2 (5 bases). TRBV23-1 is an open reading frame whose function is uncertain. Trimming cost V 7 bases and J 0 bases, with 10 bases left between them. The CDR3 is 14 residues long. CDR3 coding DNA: TGCGCCAGCACGGGCGGGTACTCCTACAATGAGCAGTTCTTC. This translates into CASTGGYSYNEQFF.

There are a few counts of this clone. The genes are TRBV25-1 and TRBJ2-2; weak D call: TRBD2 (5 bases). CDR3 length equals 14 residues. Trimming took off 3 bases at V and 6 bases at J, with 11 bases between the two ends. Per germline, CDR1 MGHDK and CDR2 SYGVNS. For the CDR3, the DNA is TGTGCCAGCAGTGACCCCACTAGTGCCGGGGAGCTGTTTTTT. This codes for CASSDPTSAGELFF.

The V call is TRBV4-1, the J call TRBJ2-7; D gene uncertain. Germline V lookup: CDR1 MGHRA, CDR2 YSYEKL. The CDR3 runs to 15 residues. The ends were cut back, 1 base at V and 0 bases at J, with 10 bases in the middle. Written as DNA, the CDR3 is TGCGCCAGCAGCCAAGCCTCCCAGTCCTCCTACGAGCAGTACTTC. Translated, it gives CASSQASQSSYEQYF.

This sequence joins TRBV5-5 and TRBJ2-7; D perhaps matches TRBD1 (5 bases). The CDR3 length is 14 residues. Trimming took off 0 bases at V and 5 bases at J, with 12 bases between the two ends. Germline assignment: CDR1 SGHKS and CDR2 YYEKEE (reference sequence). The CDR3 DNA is TGTGCCAGCAGCTTGGGCGCAGGGCGCGACGAGCAGTACTTC. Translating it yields CASSLGAGRDEQYF.

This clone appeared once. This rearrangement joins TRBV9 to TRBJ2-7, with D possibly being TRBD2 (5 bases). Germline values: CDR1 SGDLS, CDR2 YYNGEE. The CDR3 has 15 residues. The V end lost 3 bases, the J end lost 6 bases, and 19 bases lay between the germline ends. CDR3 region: CASSASARGPFEQYF. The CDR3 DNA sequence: TGTGCCAGCAGCGCCTCAGCGAGAGGGCCTTTCGAGCAGTACTTC. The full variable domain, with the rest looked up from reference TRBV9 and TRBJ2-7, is DSGVTQTPKHLITATGQRVTLRCSPRSGDLSVYWYQQSLDQGLQFLIQYYNGEERAKGNILERFSAQQFPDLHSELNLSSLELGDSALYFCASSASARGPFEQYFGPGTRLTVT.

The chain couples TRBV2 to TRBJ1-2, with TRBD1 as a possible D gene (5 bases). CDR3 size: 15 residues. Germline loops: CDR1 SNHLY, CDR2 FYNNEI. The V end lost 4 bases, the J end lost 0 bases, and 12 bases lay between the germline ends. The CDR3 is CASSVEQATNYGYTF. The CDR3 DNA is TGTGCCAGCAGTGTAGAACAGGCTACTAACTATGGCTACACCTTC.

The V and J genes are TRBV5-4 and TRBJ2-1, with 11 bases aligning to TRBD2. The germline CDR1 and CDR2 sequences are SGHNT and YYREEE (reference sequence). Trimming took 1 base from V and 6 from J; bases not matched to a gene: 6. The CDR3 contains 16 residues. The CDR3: CASSLWLAGGANEQFF. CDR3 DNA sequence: TGTGCCAGCAGCTTGTGGTTAGCGGGGGGGGCCAATGAGCAGTTCTTC.

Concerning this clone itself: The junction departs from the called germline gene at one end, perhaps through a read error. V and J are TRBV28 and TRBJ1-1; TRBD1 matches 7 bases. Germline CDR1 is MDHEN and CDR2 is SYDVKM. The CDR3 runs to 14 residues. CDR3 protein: CASSSGQLNAEAFF. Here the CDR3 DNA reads TGTGCCAGCAGCTCGGGACAGTTGAACGCTGAAGCTTTCTTT.

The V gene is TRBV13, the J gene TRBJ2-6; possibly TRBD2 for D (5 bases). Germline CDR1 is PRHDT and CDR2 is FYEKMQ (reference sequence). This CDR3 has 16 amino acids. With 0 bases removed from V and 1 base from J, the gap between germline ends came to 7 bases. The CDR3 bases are TGTGCCAGCAGCTTAGGGCGGGCGTCTGGGGCCAACGTCCTGACTTTC. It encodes CASSLGRASGANVLTF.

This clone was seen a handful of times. The CDR3 DNA sequence: TGTGCCAGCAGTGAATGGGGACAGGGGGCAGCAGGCGAGCAGTACTTC. Amino acid sequence: CASSEWGQGAAGEQYF. V and J are TRBV25-1 and TRBJ2-7, with TRBD1 matching over 12 bases. Germline loops: CDR1 MGHDK, CDR2 SYGVNS. V trimming: 1 base; J trimming: 6 bases; junction bases outside the gene matches: 7. The CDR3 totals 16 residues.

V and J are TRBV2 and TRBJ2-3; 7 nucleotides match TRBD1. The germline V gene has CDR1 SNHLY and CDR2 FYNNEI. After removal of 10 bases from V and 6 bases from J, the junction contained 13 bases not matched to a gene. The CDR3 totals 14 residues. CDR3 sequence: CANRGGTVRDTQYF. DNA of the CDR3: TGTGCCAACCGGGGTGGGACAGTCAGGGATACGCAGTATTTT.

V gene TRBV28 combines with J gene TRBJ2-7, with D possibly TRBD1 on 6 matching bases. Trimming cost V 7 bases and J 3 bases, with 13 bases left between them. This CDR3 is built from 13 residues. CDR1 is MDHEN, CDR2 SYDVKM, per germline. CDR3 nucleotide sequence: TGTGCCAGCAATCCGACAGGCTTCTACGAGCAGTACTTC. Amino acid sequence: CASNPTGFYEQYF.

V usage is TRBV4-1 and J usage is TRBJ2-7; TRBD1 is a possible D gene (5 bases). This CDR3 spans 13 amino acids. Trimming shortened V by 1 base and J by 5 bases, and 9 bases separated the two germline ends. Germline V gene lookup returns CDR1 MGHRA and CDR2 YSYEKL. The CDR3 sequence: CASSQGGNDEQYF. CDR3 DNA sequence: TGCGCCAGCAGCCAAGGGGGCAACGACGAGCAGTACTTC.

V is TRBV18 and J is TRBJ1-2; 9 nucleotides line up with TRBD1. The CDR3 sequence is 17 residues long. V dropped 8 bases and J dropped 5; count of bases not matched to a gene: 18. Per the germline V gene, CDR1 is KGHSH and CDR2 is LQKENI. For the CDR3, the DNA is TGTGCCAGCGAGGGACAGGGTTCCCCTATATCGGAGTATGGCTACACCTTC. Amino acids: CASEGQGSPISEYGYTF.

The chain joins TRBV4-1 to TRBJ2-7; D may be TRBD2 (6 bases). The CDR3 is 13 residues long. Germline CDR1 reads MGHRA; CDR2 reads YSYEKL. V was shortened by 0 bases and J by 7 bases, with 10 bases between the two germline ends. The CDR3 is CASSQDRGLEQYF. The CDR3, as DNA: TGCGCCAGCAGCCAAGATCGGGGACTTGAGCAGTACTTC.

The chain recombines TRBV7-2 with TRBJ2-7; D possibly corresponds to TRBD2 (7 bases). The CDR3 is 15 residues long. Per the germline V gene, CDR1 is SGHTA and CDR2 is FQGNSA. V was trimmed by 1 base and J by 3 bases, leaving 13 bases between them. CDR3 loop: CASSLGGGASYEQYF. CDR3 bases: TGTGCCAGCAGCTTAGGAGGGGGGGCCAGCTACGAGCAGTACTTC.

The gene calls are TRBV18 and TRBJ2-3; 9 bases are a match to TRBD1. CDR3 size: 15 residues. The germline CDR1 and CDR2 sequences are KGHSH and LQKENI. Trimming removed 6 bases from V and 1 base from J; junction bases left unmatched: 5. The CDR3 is CASSQGQGGTDTQYF. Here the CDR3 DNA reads TGTGCCAGCTCTCAGGGACAGGGAGGCACAGATACGCAGTATTTT.

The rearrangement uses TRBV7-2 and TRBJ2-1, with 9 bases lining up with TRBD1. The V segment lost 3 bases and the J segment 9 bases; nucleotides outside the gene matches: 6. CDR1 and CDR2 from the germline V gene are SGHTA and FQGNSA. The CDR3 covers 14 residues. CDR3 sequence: CASSFHRGRGEQFF. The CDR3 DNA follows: TGTGCCAGCAGCTTTCACAGGGGGCGAGGTGAGCAGTTCTTC.